Listed below are T cell receptor beta chains from one sample, sequenced in a study of cytomegalovirus exposure and HLA in healthy donors. Assay: immunoSEQ multiplex PCR; the TCRdb copy retains only in-frame clones and omits some. The data contain about 170,000 clones, approximately 80% of them singletons. The sequencing input was PBMCs. The receptors derive from a woman aged 18 to 35 in good health and CMV-seronegative. The CDR3 runs from the conserved cysteine through the conserved F or W. A D gene is named only where the DNA matches it firmly. A clone size is listed for some rows: how often the clone was seen (once, few, many), or a class if it is expanded.

d_gene,v_gene,j_gene,len,abundance,CDR3nt,CDR3aa
TRBD2,TRBV4-2,TRBJ2-2,15,NA,TGTGCCAGCAACGAGATAGCGGGGGGTACCGGGGAGCTGTTTTTT,CASNEIAGGTGELFF
NA,TRBV6-5,TRBJ1-5,16,NA,TGTGCCAGCAGTTACTGGGAGGGGCGGAAGAATCAGCCCCAGCATTTT,CASSYWEGRKNQPQHF
NA,TRBV7-2,TRBJ2-3,15,NA,TGTGCCAGCAGCTTAGGAGGCGGGAAGACAGATACGCAGTATTTT,CASSLGGGKTDTQYF
NA,TRBV11-2,TRBJ2-7,16,NA,TGTGCCAGCAGCTTAGATCGGGTAGCGGCCCTCTACGAGCAGTACTTC,CASSLDRVAALYEQYF
TRBD1,TRBV30,TRBJ1-3,13,NA,TGTGCCTTGGACAGGCCGGCTGGAAACACCATATATTTT,CALDRPAGNTIYF
TRBD1,TRBV4-1,TRBJ2-7,14,once,TGCGCCAGCAGCCAGTACACAGGGGTTCGCGAGCAGTACTTC,CASSQYTGVREQYF
NA,TRBV7-9,TRBJ2-7,14,NA,TGTGCCAGCAGCTTAGACCCGACAACCTACGAGCAGTACTTC,CASSLDPTTYEQYF
TRBD2,TRBV28,TRBJ2-2,16,few,TGTGCCGGCGGACTAGCGGGGGCGGTTGGCACCGGGGAGCTGTTTTTT,CAGGLAGAVGTGELFF
NA,TRBV6-1,TRBJ1-5,14,NA,TGTGCCAGCAGTGCGGATTATAGCAATCAGCCCCAACATTTT,CASSADYSNQPQHF
NA,TRBV5-4,TRBJ1-2,13,NA,TGTGCCAGCAGCTCCCCAGGGGACTATGGCTACACCTTC,CASSSPGDYGYTF
NA,TRBV18,TRBJ1-1,12,few,TGTGCCAGCTCACCGGGGCCGTCTGAAGCTTTCTTT,CASSPGPSEAFF
TRBD1,TRBV6-8,TRBJ1-5,16,NA,TGTGCCAGCTTCTCAGGGGGAGGTTTTGGCGGTCAGCCCCAGCATTTT,CASFSGGGFGGQPQHF
TRBD2,TRBV7-9,TRBJ2-4,17,NA,TGTGCCAGCACCCCCAGCGGGATGAGTCGCCCCAAAAACATTCAGTACTTC,CASTPSGMSRPKNIQYF
NA,TRBV5-8,TRBJ2-2,15,NA,TGTGCCAGCAGCCTGTGGAGCGCGAACACCGGGGAGCTGTTTTTT,CASSLWSANTGELFF
NA,TRBV7-9,TRBJ2-5,13,NA,TGTGCCAGCAGCTTGGTCCGCGAAGAGACCCAGTACTTC,CASSLVREETQYF
TRBD1,TRBV9,TRBJ2-2,18,NA,TGTGCCAGCAGCGCAGCGAGAGCCGGGACAGGGGCCCCCGGGGAGCTGTTTTTT,CASSAARAGTGAPGELFF
TRBD1,TRBV11-1,TRBJ2-1,16,NA,TGTGCCAGCAGCGATAAGGGACAGGGACCCTACAATGAGCAGTTCTTC,CASSDKGQGPYNEQFF
TRBD1,TRBV18,TRBJ1-4,22,NA,TGTGCCAGCTCACCACCTCTTGGGGTTTACGGGACAGGGACCCTACCGGATGAAAAACTGTTTTTT,CASSPPLGVYGTGTLPDEKLFF
TRBD2,TRBV4-2,TRBJ2-7,16,many,TGTGCCAGCAGCCAAGATGTCCCTAGCGGGAGCGACGAGCAGTACTTC,CASSQDVPSGSDEQYF
NA,TRBV27,TRBJ1-1,13,NA,TGTGCCAGCAGTCTTCAGCGGAACACTGAAGCTTTCTTT,CASSLQRNTEAFF
TRBD2,TRBV5-1,TRBJ2-1,16,NA,TGCGCCAGCAGCCCTCCTAGCGGGAGCGGGTACAATGAGCAGTTCTTC,CASSPPSGSGYNEQFF
TRBD2,TRBV7-2,TRBJ2-1,18,NA,TGTGCCAGCAGCTTAGCCGCCTGGGGGAGGGCCTCGGATACTGAGCAGTTCTTC,CASSLAAWGRASDTEQFF
TRBD1,TRBV6-1,TRBJ2-5,13,few,TGTGCCAGCACCCGGGACAGGTTAGAGACCCAGTACTTC,CASTRDRLETQYF
TRBD2,TRBV7-9,TRBJ2-1,13,NA,TGTGCCAGCAGCTTAGGGCAGTGGGGGGAGGGGTTCTTC,CASSLGQWGEGFF
TRBD2,TRBV11-2,TRBJ2-4,15,NA,TGTGCCAGCAGCTTACCGGCTAGCGGGAAGGGCATTCAGTACTTC,CASSLPASGKGIQYF
NA,TRBV2,TRBJ1-5,13,NA,TGTGCCAGCAGTGTGTCAGGAATCCAGCCCCAGCATTTT,CASSVSGIQPQHF
NA,TRBV7-2,TRBJ2-7,15,NA,TGTGCCAGCAGCCCCCGGACAGCGCTCTCCTACGAGCAGTACTTC,CASSPRTALSYEQYF
TRBD1,TRBV29-1,TRBJ1-2,14,NA,TGCAGCGTTGTCAGAGGGGGGACAGGACATGGCTACACCTTC,CSVVRGGTGHGYTF
TRBD1,TRBV5-5,TRBJ1-5,15,few,TGTGCCAGCAGTCATACAGGGGCGAGCAATCAGCCCCAGCATTTT,CASSHTGASNQPQHF
TRBD1,TRBV27,TRBJ2-3,14,NA,TGTGCCAGCAGTTTAAGACAGGGGACAGATACGCAGTATTTT,CASSLRQGTDTQYF
TRBD1,TRBV28,TRBJ1-3,17,few,TGTGCCAGCAGTTTGTTTGGGACAGGGGCTTCTGGAAACACCATATATTTT,CASSLFGTGASGNTIYF